Listed below are T cell receptor beta chains from one sample, sequenced in a study of T cell changes during pregnancy in multiple sclerosis. Sequencing used immunoSEQ multiplex PCR; TCRdb keeps in-frame clones, though not all of them. The data contain about 110,000 clones, approximately 90% of them singletons. The source was peripheral blood, collected in the third trimester of pregnancy. The source of these receptors is a female donor with multiple sclerosis, enrolled in a pregnancy study. CDR3s include the opening cysteine and the closing phenylalanine or tryptophan. A D gene is named only where the DNA matches it firmly. Only part of the rows carry a size: once, few, many, or a class if the clone is expanded.

length	D	J	size	V	DNA	CDR3
13	NA	TRBJ1-5	NA	TRBV19	TGTGCCAGTTCCGACAGCCGCAATCAGCCCCAGCATTTT	CASSDSRNQPQHF
15	TRBD1	TRBJ1-1	NA	TRBV18	TGTGCCAGCTCACCAAGGAAGGGGGCTGGGTCTGAAGCTTTCTTT	CASSPRKGAGSEAFF
16	NA	TRBJ2-5	NA	TRBV11-2	TGTGCCAGCAGCTATTACGACAATCCTTTCCAAGAGACCCAGTACTTC	CASSYYDNPFQETQYF
14	NA	TRBJ2-7	once	TRBV19	TGTGCCAGTAGGGCTCCGAAGGCAGGGGTCGAGCAGTACTTC	CASRAPKAGVEQYF
15	TRBD2	TRBJ2-1	NA	TRBV7-3	TGTGCCAGCAGCCCTATCACTAGCGAGAAGAGGGGGCAGTTCTTC	CASSPITSEKRGQFF
16	NA	TRBJ1-5	NA	TRBV6-1	TGTGCCAGCAGTGGCGCGGGGGGTGGGAGCAATCAGCCCCAGCATTTT	CASSGAGGGSNQPQHF
14	TRBD1	TRBJ2-7	NA	TRBV28	TGTGCCGCTTCAGAGGGACAGGGGGCTATCCAGCAGTACTTC	CAASEGQGAIQQYF
13	NA	TRBJ1-2	NA	TRBV7-9	TGTGCCAGCAGCCAGGACAGTAACTATGGCTACACCTTC	CASSQDSNYGYTF
12	NA	TRBJ2-3	NA	TRBV10-3	TGTGCCATCAGTGAGTTCGGAGATACGCAGTATTTT	CAISEFGDTQYF
14	NA	TRBJ1-1	NA	TRBV5-1	TGCGCCAGCAGCCTGACAGCTTTGAACACTGAAGCTTTCTTT	CASSLTALNTEAFF
13	TRBD1	TRBJ1-5	NA	TRBV6-1	TGTGCCAGCAGTCAGGGGGCAGTTCAGCCCCAGCATTTT	CASSQGAVQPQHF
15	TRBD2	TRBJ2-3	once	TRBV27	TGTGCCAGCATCCGGACTAGCGGGAGCACAGATACGCAGTATTTT	CASIRTSGSTDTQYF
15	NA	TRBJ2-7	NA	TRBV6-1	TGTGCCACCACCGGGGTTGGCGGGTTCTCCTACGAGCAGTACTTC	CATTGVGGFSYEQYF
15	NA	TRBJ1-4	NA	TRBV6-5	TGTGCCAGCAGAAGGGATGGTGCGGGTAATGAAAAACTGTTTTTT	CASRRDGAGNEKLFF
13	TRBD1	TRBJ1-2	once	TRBV19	TGTGCCACCCGGACAGGCACTAACTATGGCTACACCTTC	CATRTGTNYGYTF
17	TRBD2	TRBJ2-5	NA	TRBV5-4	TGTGCCAGCAGCCCAGGTATGGTAGCGGGAGCCAAAGAGACCCAGTACTTC	CASSPGMVAGAKETQYF
15	TRBD1	TRBJ1-2	NA	TRBV7-2	TGTGCCAGCAGCTTAGCGGGTCAGGGGGCGGTGGGCTACACCTTC	CASSLAGQGAVGYTF
14	NA	TRBJ2-7	NA	TRBV9	TGTGCCAGCAGCTCCACACCAGGGTTCGACGAGCAGTACTTC	CASSSTPGFDEQYF
14	NA	TRBJ2-1	NA	TRBV11-3	TGTGCCAGCAGCTTAGAAGGAGGGTTAGGTGAGCAGTTCTTC	CASSLEGGLGEQFF
17	TRBD2	TRBJ2-5	once	TRBV4-2	TGTGCCAGCAGCCAAGGGGGACTAGCGGGGAGCCAAGAGACCCAGTACTTC	CASSQGGLAGSQETQYF
16	NA	TRBJ1-4	once	TRBV28	TGTGCCAGCAGTTTTAACCGAGCCGCAACTAATGAAAAACTGTTTTTT	CASSFNRAATNEKLFF
13	NA	TRBJ2-4	NA	TRBV14	TGTGCCAGCAGCCAAGCTGGGAGTGGCATTCAGTACTTC	CASSQAGSGIQYF
14	NA	TRBJ2-2	NA	TRBV19	TGTGCCACCTCCGGGACACCGAACACCGGGGAGCTGTTTTTT	CATSGTPNTGELFF
13	TRBD1	TRBJ2-5	NA	TRBV2	TGTGCCAGCACCTTGACAGGGGAAGAGACCCAGTACTTC	CASTLTGEETQYF
15	NA	TRBJ2-2	NA	TRBV9	TGTGCCAGCAGCGTGATCGGCTCTAGCGCCGGGGAGCTGTTTTTT	CASSVIGSSAGELFF
14	TRBD1	TRBJ2-1	once	TRBV15	TGTGCCACCAGCAGAGGAAGGGACAGCAATGAGCAGTTCTTC	CATSRGRDSNEQFF
12	NA	TRBJ2-5	NA	TRBV29-1	TGCAGCGTTCAACCTGGGGAGGAGACCCAGTACTTC	CSVQPGEETQYF
14	NA	TRBJ1-1	NA	TRBV19	TGTGCCAGTAAGGAGGGCGGAGGGTGGACTGAAGCTTTCTTT	CASKEGGGWTEAFF
15	TRBD2	TRBJ2-1	NA	TRBV29-1	TGCAGCGTGCCCTTAGGACTAGCGGGAGGTACCGAGCAGTTCTTC	CSVPLGLAGGTEQFF
14	TRBD2	TRBJ2-3	NA	TRBV4-2	TGTGCCAGCAGCCTGGGACTAGCAACAGATACGCAGTATTTT	CASSLGLATDTQYF
15	NA	TRBJ1-1	NA	TRBV4-1	TGCGCCAGCAGCAGAGGGTGGGCCTCGAACACTGAAGCTTTCTTT	CASSRGWASNTEAFF
16	NA	TRBJ1-4	NA	TRBV11-2	TGTGCCAGCAGTCCCAGGACCGGGGTAACTAATGAAAAACTGTTTTTT	CASSPRTGVTNEKLFF
15	TRBD2	TRBJ2-1	NA	TRBV7-8	TGTGCCAGCAGTCGTTTGACTAGCGGACACAATGAGCAGTTCTTC	CASSRLTSGHNEQFF
13	NA	TRBJ1-2	once	TRBV19	TGTGCCAGTAGTAAGACAGCTTCCTATGGCTACACCTTC	CASSKTASYGYTF
16	NA	TRBJ1-4	once	TRBV4-2	TGTGCCAGCAGCACACTGGTGGCAGGGGCTAATGAAAAACTGTTTTTT	CASSTLVAGANEKLFF
16	TRBD2	TRBJ2-2	NA	TRBV9	TGTGCCAGCAGCGCCCCTAGCGGGGAGAACACCGGGGAGCTGTTTTTT	CASSAPSGENTGELFF
18	TRBD2	TRBJ2-3	NA	TRBV4-1	TGCGCCAGCAGCTACCGCGGTAAAGCGGGGGGAGTCACAGATACGCAGTATTTT	CASSYRGKAGGVTDTQYF
13	NA	TRBJ2-2	NA	TRBV19	TGTGCCAGTAGTATCGGGGACAACCAATGGCTGTTTTTT	CASSIGDNQWLFF
13	NA	TRBJ1-1	NA	TRBV5-1	TGCGCCAGCAGCTTGGAACTAAACACTGAAGCTTTCTTT	CASSLELNTEAFF